A selection of T cell receptor beta chains follows, all from one sample in a study of blood T cells in healthy people across ages. TCRdb re-derived calls from the 5' RACE reads in MiXCR, one entry per CDR3 protein. The repertoire holds 790,000 or so distinct CDR3 sequences, with 56% as singletons. The specimen sequenced was blood. Receptors originate from a man between 35 and 55 years old in good health. CDR3s include the opening cysteine and the closing phenylalanine or tryptophan. Each record gives: V gene, clone size, J gene, D gene, CDR3 protein, CDR3 DNA. The D gene is left open where the match is weak. Clone size is given for some rows only: seen once, a few or many times, or a class if the clone is expanded.

V gene: TRBV27; clone size: NA; J gene: TRBJ2-1; D gene: NA; CDR3 protein: CASSLIGVRDNEQFF; CDR3 DNA: TGTGCCAGCAGTTTAATCGGGGTTAGGGACAATGAGCAGTTCTTC
V gene: TRBV4-2; clone size: few; J gene: TRBJ2-2; D gene: NA; CDR3 protein: CASSQSGGELFF; CDR3 DNA: TGTGCCAGCAGCCAAAGCGGCGGGGAGCTGTTTTTT
V gene: TRBV7-3; clone size: few; J gene: TRBJ2-1; D gene: NA; CDR3 protein: CASSLGFSYNEQFF; CDR3 DNA: TGTGCCAGCAGTCTAGGGTTCTCCTACAATGAGCAGTTCTTC
V gene: TRBV6-2/TRBV6-3; clone size: once; J gene: TRBJ2-7; D gene: TRBD1; CDR3 protein: CASSFSGTGVYEQYF; CDR3 DNA: TGTGCCAGCAGTTTTTCCGGGACAGGCGTTTACGAGCAGTACTTC
V gene: TRBV9; clone size: NA; J gene: TRBJ2-4; D gene: NA; CDR3 protein: CASSVFITFKNIQYF; CDR3 DNA: TGTGCCAGCAGCGTATTCATAACTTTCAAAAACATTCAGTACTTC
V gene: TRBV10-3; clone size: NA; J gene: TRBJ2-6; D gene: NA; CDR3 protein: CAISGRSGANVLTF; CDR3 DNA: TGTGCCATCAGTGGGCGATCTGGGGCCAACGTCCTGACTTTC
V gene: TRBV7-2; clone size: NA; J gene: TRBJ2-1; D gene: NA; CDR3 protein: CASSLGQGYNNEQFF; CDR3 DNA: TGTGCCAGCAGCTTAGGGCAGGGTTATAACAATGAGCAGTTCTTC
V gene: TRBV13; clone size: NA; J gene: TRBJ2-1; D gene: TRBD1; CDR3 protein: CASSLTGTGGNEQFF; CDR3 DNA: TGTGCCAGCAGCTTAACCGGGACAGGGGGCAATGAGCAGTTCTTC
V gene: TRBV20-1; clone size: NA; J gene: TRBJ2-4; D gene: TRBD1; CDR3 protein: CSASGTGGETKNIQYF; CDR3 DNA: TGCAGTGCTTCCGGGACAGGGGGCGAGACCAAAAACATTCAGTACTTC
V gene: TRBV15; clone size: few; J gene: TRBJ2-1; D gene: NA; CDR3 protein: CATSRDLSRGLLFNEQFF; CDR3 DNA: TGTGCCACCAGCAGAGATTTATCGCGGGGGCTCCTCTTTAATGAGCAGTTCTTC
V gene: TRBV5-5; clone size: NA; J gene: TRBJ2-1; D gene: NA; CDR3 protein: CASSSGYRELSYNEQFF; CDR3 DNA: TGTGCCAGCAGCTCGGGATACAGGGAACTCTCCTACAATGAGCAGTTCTTC
V gene: TRBV10-3; clone size: NA; J gene: TRBJ2-5; D gene: TRBD1; CDR3 protein: CAIRSGQGATETQYF; CDR3 DNA: TGTGCCATCAGGTCGGGACAGGGGGCGACGGAGACCCAGTACTTC
V gene: TRBV27; clone size: NA; J gene: TRBJ2-3; D gene: NA; CDR3 protein: CASSPYRGLDTQYF; CDR3 DNA: TGTGCCAGCAGTCCCTACCGGGGCCTCGATACGCAGTATTTT
V gene: TRBV11-3; clone size: NA; J gene: TRBJ2-7; D gene: NA; CDR3 protein: CASRPTQGTSYEQYF; CDR3 DNA: TGTGCCAGCAGGCCGACACAGGGGACTTCCTACGAGCAGTACTTC
V gene: TRBV7-2; clone size: few; J gene: TRBJ2-7; D gene: NA; CDR3 protein: CASSFYPGPQYF; CDR3 DNA: TGTGCCAGCAGCTTCTACCCCGGGCCCCAGTACTTC
V gene: TRBV6-5; clone size: few; J gene: TRBJ1-2; D gene: NA; CDR3 protein: CASSLQGHGYTF; CDR3 DNA: TGTGCCAGCAGTTTACAGGGACATGGCTACACCTTC
V gene: TRBV10-3; clone size: NA; J gene: TRBJ2-5; D gene: TRBD2; CDR3 protein: CAISLVASGVEETQYF; CDR3 DNA: TGTGCCATCAGTTTGGTGGCTAGCGGAGTAGAAGAGACCCAGTACTTC
V gene: TRBV9; clone size: NA; J gene: TRBJ1-1; D gene: TRBD1; CDR3 protein: CASSVTPGTGNTEAFF; CDR3 DNA: TGTGCCAGCAGCGTGACACCCGGGACAGGGAACACTGAAGCTTTCTTT
V gene: TRBV7-9; clone size: NA; J gene: TRBJ1-1; D gene: TRBD1; CDR3 protein: CASSIGTGGNPLNTEAFF; CDR3 DNA: TGTGCCAGCAGCATTGGGACAGGGGGGAACCCGTTGAACACTGAAGCTTTCTTT
V gene: TRBV5-1; clone size: few; J gene: TRBJ2-1; D gene: TRBD2; CDR3 protein: CASSSGLADPGNEQFF; CDR3 DNA: TGCGCCAGCAGCTCGGGACTAGCGGATCCCGGCAATGAGCAGTTCTTC
V gene: TRBV25-1; clone size: NA; J gene: TRBJ2-1; D gene: NA; CDR3 protein: CASSVDGVYNEQFF; CDR3 DNA: TGTGCCAGCAGTGTTGACGGTGTCTACAATGAGCAGTTCTTC
V gene: TRBV24-1; clone size: NA; J gene: TRBJ2-1; D gene: NA; CDR3 protein: CATSDSGGIYNEQFF; CDR3 DNA: TGTGCCACCAGTGATTCAGGTGGCATCTACAATGAGCAGTTCTTC
V gene: TRBV9; clone size: NA; J gene: TRBJ2-4; D gene: NA; CDR3 protein: CASIPQTLGDIQYF; CDR3 DNA: TGTGCCAGCATCCCTCAGACCCTCGGAGACATTCAGTACTTC
V gene: TRBV7-9; clone size: NA; J gene: TRBJ1-2; D gene: NA; CDR3 protein: CASSDPAGYTF; CDR3 DNA: TGTGCCAGCAGCGACCCAGCGGGCTACACCTTC
V gene: TRBV29-1; clone size: few; J gene: TRBJ2-1; D gene: NA; CDR3 protein: CSVGAARYNEQFF; CDR3 DNA: TGCAGCGTTGGGGCAGCCCGTTACAATGAGCAGTTCTTC
V gene: TRBV6-1; clone size: few; J gene: TRBJ2-1; D gene: NA; CDR3 protein: CASSEVPYNEQFF; CDR3 DNA: TGTGCCAGCAGTGAAGTACCCTACAATGAGCAGTTCTTC
V gene: TRBV3-1; clone size: many; J gene: TRBJ2-2; D gene: NA; CDR3 protein: CASSQEPNGLFF; CDR3 DNA: TGTGCCAGCAGCCAAGAACCCAACGGGCTGTTTTTT